A single sample is the source of the 13 T cell receptor beta chains below, sequenced in a study of T cell repertoires in cytomegalovirus infection. TCRdb fed the reads into MiXCR, producing one record per CDR3 protein. In the table there are some 300,000 distinct CDR3 sequences, about 8.8% of which are singletons. The source material was PBMCs. The receptor set was obtained from a human donor in good health (CMV status not recorded). Some clones in this sample may be carry-over from other donors' samples.

In this sample, this clonotype turned up many times. The V and J genes are TRBV7-6 and TRBJ1-5; D gene ambiguous. Germline V gives CDR1 SGHVS, CDR2 FNYEAQ. This CDR3 spans 14 amino acids. Deletions cut 4 bases from V and 2 bases from J, with 9 bases between. CDR3 nucleotide sequence: TGTGCCAGCAGCTCTTGGGGTGGCAATCAGCCCCAGCATTTT. This translates into CASSSWGGNQPQHF.

Details on this clonotype: The junction departs from the called germline gene at one end, perhaps through a read error. CDR3 DNA sequence: TGTGCCAGCAGCTCCTTAAGCGGGAGCTCCTACAATGAGCAGTTCTTC. Its protein is CASSSLSGSSYNEQFF. The chain recombines TRBV5-3 with TRBJ2-1; TRBD2 aligns across 8 bases. TRBV5-3 is labeled an ORF, and its function is uncertain. CDR3 length: 16 amino acids.

This clonotype was observed a handful of times. The V gene is TRBV6-5, the J gene TRBJ2-1; D uncertain. Germline-derived CDR1 and CDR2 are MNHEY and SVGAGI. V dropped 2 bases and J dropped 0 bases, with 8 bases sitting between them. The CDR3 runs to 15 residues. In DNA, the CDR3 is TGTGCCAGCAGTTACGGGCCGAGCTCCTACAATGAGCAGTTCTTC. Residues: CASSYGPSSYNEQFF.

This clonotype was observed a handful of times. The J gene is TRBJ2-2, the V gene TRBV19, with D uncertain. The CDR3 is 15 amino acids. The germline V and J ends were trimmed by 3 bases and 4 bases, with 12 bases remaining between them. Germline CDR1 LNHDA, CDR2 SQIVND (reference sequence). The CDR3 here is CASSIKEGPTGELFF. Written as DNA, the CDR3 is TGTGCCAGTAGTATCAAGGAAGGACCCACCGGGGAGCTGTTTTTT.

This clonotype showed up many times. The chain carries TRBV7-6 and TRBJ2-7; either TRBD1 or TRBD2 may supply D (5 bases each). The CDR3 runs to 14 residues. Trimming left V 6 bases short and J 0 bases short, with 12 bases between. Germline lookup yields CDR1 SGHVS and CDR2 FNYEAQ. CDR3 loop: CASSEGGGSYEQYF. CDR3 in DNA: TGTGCCAGCAGTGAGGGTGGGGGCTCCTACGAGCAGTACTTC.

This clonotype was seen many times. This chain's CDR3 is CSAREPHAGSTEAFF. CDR3 DNA: TGCAGTGCTAGAGAGCCTCATGCGGGGAGCACTGAAGCTTTCTTT. The V call is TRBV20-1, the J call TRBJ1-1, with D uncertain. Germline-derived CDR1 and CDR2 are DFQATT and SNEGSKA (reference sequence). With 0 bases removed from V and 4 bases from J, the gap between germline ends came to 15 bases. This CDR3 has 15 residues.

This clonotype was picked up many times. This rearrangement joins TRBV19 to TRBJ1-6, with 8 nucleotides matching TRBD1. Trimming at V came to 5 bases and at J to 8 bases, leaving 8 bases not matched to a gene. From germline, CDR1 is LNHDA and CDR2 SQIVND (reference sequence). CDR3 size: 15 residues. In nucleotides, the CDR3 is TGTGCCAGTAGTCTCAGGGGGCGTAAGGATTCACCCCTCCACTTT. Translation: CASSLRGRKDSPLHF.

This clonotype was recorded many times. The rearrangement joins TRBV7-2 to TRBJ1-2; D unclear. The CDR3 has 12 amino acids. CDR1 is SGHTA and CDR2 is FQGNSA in the germline V gene. V was cut by 1 base and J by 4 bases, with 4 bases left in between. This CDR3 is CASSLETYGYTF. The CDR3 coding sequence is TGTGCCAGCAGCTTAGAAACCTATGGCTACACCTTC.

The chain is built from TRBV18 and TRBJ1-2; D remains ambiguous. With 0 bases removed from V and 4 bases from J, the gap between germline ends came to 6 bases. This CDR3 has 13 amino acids. CDR1 KGHSH and CDR2 LQKENI come from the germline V gene. In DNA form, the CDR3 reads TGTGCCAGCTCACCACCGACCAGCTATGGCTACACCTTC. This translates into CASSPPTSYGYTF.

This clonotype was recorded many times. V is TRBV7-3 and J is TRBJ2-2; perhaps TRBD1 as D (6 bases). From germline, CDR1 is SGHTA and CDR2 FQGTGA. The CDR3 length is 16 residues. The V end was cut by 5 bases, the J end by 4 bases, with 17 bases between. CDR3 amino acids: CASSLRTALSTGELFF. The DNA for the CDR3 is TGTGCCAGCAGCCTCCGGACAGCCCTTAGCACCGGGGAGCTGTTTTTT. Drawing the rest from reference TRBV7-3 and TRBJ2-2, the complete variable domain is GAGVSQTPSNKVTEKGKYVELRCDPISGHTALYWYRQSLGQGPEFLIYFQGTGAADDSGLPNDRFFAVRPEGSVSTLKIQRTERGDSAVYLCASSLRTALSTGELFFGEGSRLTVL.

J is TRBJ2-5 and V is TRBV2; D is unclear. This CDR3 region has 13 residues. In germline, CDR1 is SNHLY, CDR2 FYNNEI. V lost 11 bases to trimming and J lost 2 bases, with 15 bases between them. In DNA form, the CDR3 reads TGTGCCGGCTCACCGACAAAACAAGAGACCCAGTACTTC. Protein sequence: CAGSPTKQETQYF.

This clonotype was observed at least ten times. The chain carries TRBV12-3 or TRBV12-4 and TRBJ2-1; 8 bases map to TRBD1. There are 12 residues in the CDR3. After removal of 5 bases from V and 15 bases from J, the junction contained 9 bases not matched to a gene. In DNA form, the CDR3 reads TGTGCCAGCAGTCTGGACAGGGACGACGGGTTCTTC. Translation gives CASSLDRDDGFF.

This clonotype was seen a handful of times. The V call is TRBV20-1, the J call TRBJ2-1, with D hard to call. The CDR3 sequence is 15 residues long. Looked up from germline, CDR1 is DFQATT and CDR2 is SNEGSKA (reference sequence). V lost 0 bases, J lost 0 bases, and 9 bases lay in between. The CDR3 coding sequence is TGCAGTGCTAGAGATTACATGAGCTCCTACAATGAGCAGTTCTTC. Translated: CSARDYMSSYNEQFF.